This T cell receptor beta chain was sequenced during a study of T cell responses to AZD1222 COVID-19 vaccine. Study results and limitations: Every sample of the repertoires postdated the peak T cell response. Seropositive at baseline were only a handful of AZD1222 recipients. Increases in Spike-specific TCR breadth and depth were seen after two AZD1222 doses. Most donors were white British, females outnumbered males, and clonal diversity was possibly underestimated.

The protocol was immunoSEQ multiplex PCR, while the TCRdb copy is restricted to in-frame clones and leaves out a portion. The data show 150,000 or so clones, roughly nine tenths seen once. Points on this clone: Its antigen remains unidentified.

CDR1 is LNHDA, CDR2 SQIVND, per germline (reference sequence). The V and J ends lost 5 bases and 0 bases respectively, with 7 bases between them. The CDR3 covers 13 residues. The receptor was derived from an adult in good health. Sequenced here: peripheral blood, sampled on day 0 of AZD1222 vaccination. The chain employs TRBV19 and TRBJ1-1; D unclear. CDR3 coding DNA: TGTGCCAGTAGTCTCTCATTGAACACTGAAGCTTTCTTT. Amino acids: CASSLSLNTEAFF.